This T cell receptor beta chain was captured by sequencing in a study of blood T cell repertoires in COVID-19. Study context: Whether acute or convalescent, the COVID-19 samples came from the United States, Italy and Spain. T cells, B-cell-depleted T cells, or PBMCs provided the cDNA or gDNA that served as material.

How the authors handled the data: Counts of nucleated cells, estimated from reference gene primer amplification, were obtained. Sequencing was performed with immunoSEQ multiplex PCR; in TCRdb, only in-frame clones are kept and a portion is missing. V, J and clone size are those of that table, while D and trimming were read from the DNA. The sample has 150,000 to 200,000 clones; roughly four fifths are singletons. This CDR3 contains 14 residues. Germline-derived CDR1 and CDR2 are GTSNPN and SVGIG (reference sequence). Deletions cut 0 bases from V and 5 bases from J, with 13 bases between. The TCR comes from a woman in her 70s with COVID-19, enrolled during active disease. The J gene is TRBJ1-1, the V gene TRBV30, with a possible D match to TRBD1 (5 bases). The material sequenced was peripheral blood. The CDR3 coding sequence is TGTGCCTGGAGTGTTGGGAAGGGGCGAACTGAAGCTTTCTTT. Translation gives CAWSVGKGRTEAFF.